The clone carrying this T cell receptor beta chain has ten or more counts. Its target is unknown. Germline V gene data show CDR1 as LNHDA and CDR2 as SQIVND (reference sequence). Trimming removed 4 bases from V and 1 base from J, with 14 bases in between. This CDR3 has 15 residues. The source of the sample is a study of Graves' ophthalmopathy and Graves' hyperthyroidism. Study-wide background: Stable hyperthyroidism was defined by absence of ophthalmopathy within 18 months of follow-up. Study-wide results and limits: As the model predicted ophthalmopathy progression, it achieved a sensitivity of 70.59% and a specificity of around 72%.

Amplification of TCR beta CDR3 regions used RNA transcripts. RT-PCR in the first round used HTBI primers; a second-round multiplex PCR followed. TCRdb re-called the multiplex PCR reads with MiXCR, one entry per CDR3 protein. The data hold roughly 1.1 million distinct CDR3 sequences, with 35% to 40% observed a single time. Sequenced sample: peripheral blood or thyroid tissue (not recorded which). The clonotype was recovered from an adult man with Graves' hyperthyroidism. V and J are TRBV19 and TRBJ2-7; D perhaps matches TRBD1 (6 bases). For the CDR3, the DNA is TGTGCCAGTAGTACCTCAATCAGGGGATCCTACGAGCAGTACTTC. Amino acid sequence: CASSTSIRGSYEQYF.